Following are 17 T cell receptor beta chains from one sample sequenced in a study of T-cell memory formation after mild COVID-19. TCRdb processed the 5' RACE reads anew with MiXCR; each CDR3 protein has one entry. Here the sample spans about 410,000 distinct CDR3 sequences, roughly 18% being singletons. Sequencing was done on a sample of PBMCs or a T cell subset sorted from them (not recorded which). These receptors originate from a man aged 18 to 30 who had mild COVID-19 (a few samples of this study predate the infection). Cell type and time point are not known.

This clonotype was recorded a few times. The CDR3 nucleotides read TGTGCCAGCAGTTATCTAGCCTGGACGGGGAATTCACCCCTCCACTTT. Translated, it gives CASSYLAWTGNSPLHF. V gene TRBV6-5 combines with J gene TRBJ1-6, with D hard to call. V was shortened by 3 bases and J by 7 bases, with 16 bases between the two germline ends. The length of the CDR3 is 16 residues. Germline V gene lookup returns CDR1 MNHEY and CDR2 SVGAGI.

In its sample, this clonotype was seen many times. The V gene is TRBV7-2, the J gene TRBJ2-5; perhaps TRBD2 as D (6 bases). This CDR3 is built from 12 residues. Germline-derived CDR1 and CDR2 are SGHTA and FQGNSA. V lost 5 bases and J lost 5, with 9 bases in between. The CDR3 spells CASSAGRETQYF. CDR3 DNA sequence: TGTGCCAGCAGCGCAGGGAGGGAGACCCAGTACTTC. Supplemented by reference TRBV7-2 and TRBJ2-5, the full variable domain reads GAGVSQSPSNKVTEKGKDVELRCDPISGHTALYWYRQSLGQGLEFLIYFQGNSAPDKSGLPSDRFSAERTGGSVSTLTIQRTQQEDSAVYLCASSAGRETQYFGPGTRLLVL.

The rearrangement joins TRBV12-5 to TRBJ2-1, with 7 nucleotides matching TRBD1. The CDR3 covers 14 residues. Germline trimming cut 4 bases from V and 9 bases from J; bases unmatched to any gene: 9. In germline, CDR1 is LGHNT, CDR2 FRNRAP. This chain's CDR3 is CASGSLQGMIEQFF. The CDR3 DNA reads TGTGCTAGTGGTTCCTTACAGGGGATGATTGAGCAGTTCTTC.

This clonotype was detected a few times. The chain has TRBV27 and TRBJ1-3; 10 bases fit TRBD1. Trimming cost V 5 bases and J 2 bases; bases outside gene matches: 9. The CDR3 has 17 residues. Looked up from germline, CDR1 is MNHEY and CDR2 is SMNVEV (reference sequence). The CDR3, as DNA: TGTGCCAGCAGTCTAAGTCCCGGGACAGGGGCTGGAAACACCATATATTTT. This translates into CASSLSPGTGAGNTIYF.

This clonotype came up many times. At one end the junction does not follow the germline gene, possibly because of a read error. CDR3 sequence reads: CASSLGGGADTQYF. For the CDR3, the DNA is TGCGCCAGCAGCTTGGGAGGCGGGGCCGATACGCAGTATTTT. This chain joins TRBV7-2 and TRBJ2-3; a weak D match, TRBD2 (6 bases). CDR3 size: 14 residues. Germline values: CDR1 SGHTA, CDR2 FQGNSA.

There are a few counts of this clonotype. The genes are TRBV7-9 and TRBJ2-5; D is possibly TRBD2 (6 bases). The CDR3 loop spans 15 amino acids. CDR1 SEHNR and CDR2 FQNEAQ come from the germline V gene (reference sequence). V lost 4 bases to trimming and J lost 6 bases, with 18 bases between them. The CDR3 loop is CASSSLGGEAKTQYF. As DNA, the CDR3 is TGTGCCAGCAGCTCTCTAGGCGGGGAGGCAAAGACCCAGTACTTC.

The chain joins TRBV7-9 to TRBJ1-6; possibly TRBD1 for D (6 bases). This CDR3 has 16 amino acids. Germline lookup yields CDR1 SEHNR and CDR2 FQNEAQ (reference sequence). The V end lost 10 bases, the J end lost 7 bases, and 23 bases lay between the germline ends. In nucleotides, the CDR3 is TGTGCCACTACGGGACCTAGGGGGACGGTCAATTCACCCCTCCACTTT. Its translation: CATTGPRGTVNSPLHF.

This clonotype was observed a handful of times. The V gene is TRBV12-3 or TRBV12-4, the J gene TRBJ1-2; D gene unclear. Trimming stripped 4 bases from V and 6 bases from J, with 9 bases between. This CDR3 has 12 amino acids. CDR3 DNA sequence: TGTGCCAGCAGTTCCAGATTTAATGGCTACACCTTC. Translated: CASSSRFNGYTF.

Here the CDR3 reads CASSQDWVQGGPLNEKLFF. Here the CDR3 DNA reads TGTGCCAGCAGCCAAGATTGGGTTCAGGGAGGCCCCCTTAATGAAAAACTGTTTTTT. The chain joins TRBV3-2 to TRBJ1-4; the table gives TRBD1 as D, unverified against the DNA. TRBV3-2 is a listed pseudogene. The CDR3 has 19 residues.

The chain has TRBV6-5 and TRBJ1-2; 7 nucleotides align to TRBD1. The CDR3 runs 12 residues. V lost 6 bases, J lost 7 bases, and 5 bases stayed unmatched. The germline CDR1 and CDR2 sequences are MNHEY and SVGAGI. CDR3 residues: CASRRQGGGYTF. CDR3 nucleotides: TGTGCCAGCAGACGTCAGGGGGGTGGCTACACCTTC.

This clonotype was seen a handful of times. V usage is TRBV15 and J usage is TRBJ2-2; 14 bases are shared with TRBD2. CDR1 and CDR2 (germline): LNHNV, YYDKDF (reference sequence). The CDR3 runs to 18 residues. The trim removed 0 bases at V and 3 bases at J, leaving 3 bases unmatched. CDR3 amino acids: CATSRDTGLAGDTGELFF. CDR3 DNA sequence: TGTGCCACCAGCAGAGATACGGGACTAGCGGGAGACACCGGGGAGCTGTTTTTT.

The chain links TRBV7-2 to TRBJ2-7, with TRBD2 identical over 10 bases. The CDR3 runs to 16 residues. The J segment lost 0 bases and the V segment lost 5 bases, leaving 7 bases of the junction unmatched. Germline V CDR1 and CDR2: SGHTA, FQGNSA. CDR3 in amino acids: CASSLNSGGISYEQYF. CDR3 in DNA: TGTGCCAGCAGCCTCAATAGCGGGGGGATCTCCTACGAGCAGTACTTC.

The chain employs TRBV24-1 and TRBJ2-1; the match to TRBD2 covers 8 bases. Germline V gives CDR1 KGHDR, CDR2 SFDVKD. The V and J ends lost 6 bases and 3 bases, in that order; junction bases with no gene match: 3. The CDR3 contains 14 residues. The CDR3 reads CATSRSGGYNEQFF. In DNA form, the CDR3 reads TGTGCCACCAGTAGGAGCGGGGGCTACAATGAGCAGTTCTTC.

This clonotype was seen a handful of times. CDR3 DNA sequence: TGTGCCAGCAGGCCCCCAGGTATCACTGAAGCTTTCTTT. Encoded protein: CASRPPGITEAFF. The chain joins TRBV12-3 or TRBV12-4 to TRBJ1-1; D unclear. This CDR3 is built from 13 residues. Trimming cost V 6 bases and J 4 bases, with 12 bases left between them.

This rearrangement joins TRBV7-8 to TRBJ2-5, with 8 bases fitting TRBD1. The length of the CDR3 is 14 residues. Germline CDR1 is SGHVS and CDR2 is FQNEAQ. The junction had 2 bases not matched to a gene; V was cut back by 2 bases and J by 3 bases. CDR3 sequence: CASSLMTGEETQYF. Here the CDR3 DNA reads TGTGCCAGCAGCTTAATGACAGGGGAAGAGACCCAGTACTTC.

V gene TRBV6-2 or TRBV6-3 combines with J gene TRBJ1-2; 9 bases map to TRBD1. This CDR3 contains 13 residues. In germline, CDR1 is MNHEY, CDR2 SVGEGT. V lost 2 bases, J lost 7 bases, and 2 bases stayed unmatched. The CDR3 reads CASSYGTGSGYTF. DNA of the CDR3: TGTGCCAGCAGTTACGGGACAGGGAGTGGCTACACCTTC.

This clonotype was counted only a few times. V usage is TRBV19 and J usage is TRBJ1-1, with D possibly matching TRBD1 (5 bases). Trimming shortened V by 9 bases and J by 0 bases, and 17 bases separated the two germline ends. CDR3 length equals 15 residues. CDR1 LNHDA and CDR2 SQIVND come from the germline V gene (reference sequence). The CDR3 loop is CASKLSGTLNTEAFF. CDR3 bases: TGTGCCAGCAAGTTAAGCGGGACCTTGAACACTGAAGCTTTCTTT.